This T cell receptor (beta chain) was sequenced for a study of spatial heterogeneity in lung cancer. Study-wide background: Combinations of a unique TCR and a UMI were tallied in raw reads, and on average each appeared more than ten times.

Described time point: sample taken at primary tumor resection. The donor group consisted of around 66 patients who had untreated, early-stage non-small cell lung cancer. TCRs were sequenced from unsorted whole RNA of tumor, nontumor lung or PBMC. Study-level results: One measure, the expanded intratumoral alpha and beta TCR count, tracked tumor mutation counts.

TCRdb re-derived calls from the 5' RACE reads in MiXCR, one entry per CDR3 protein. The sample consists of around 1,500 distinct CDR3 sequences, 5.5% to 8% of them appearing once. By sample fraction, this clonotype is medium-sized. Its target is unknown. This CDR3 is built from 16 residues. The J segment lost 7 bases and the V segment lost 0 bases, leaving 6 bases of the junction unmatched. The germline gives CDR1 MDHEN, CDR2 SYDVKM. The genes are TRBV28 and TRBJ2-1; 10 bases line up with TRBD2. The specimen was lung tumor tissue, collected at surgery. The receptor was isolated from a female donor with early-stage non-small cell lung cancer. In DNA, the CDR3 is TGTGCCAGCAGTTTATGGGCTACTAGCGGGAAAAATGAGCAGTTCTTC. Protein product: CASSLWATSGKNEQFF. Together with reference TRBV28 and TRBJ2-1, the CDR3 gives the full variable domain: DVKVTQSSRYLVKRTGEKVFLECVQDMDHENMFWYRQDPGLGLRLIYFSYDVKMKEKGDIPEGYSVSREKKERFSLILESASTNQTSMYLCASSLWATSGKNEQFFGPGTRLTVL.